This paragraph reports one T cell receptor beta chain. The data derive from a study of Ad26.COV2.S vaccination and SARS-CoV-2 variants. Sample treatment: some 20 received Ad26.COV2.S at low or high dose, single or two shots; a few received placebo; per-sample allocation not given. Samples were taken on day 63 after the first vaccine or placebo injection. This table comes from immunoSEQ multiplex PCR, and its TCRdb copy is limited to in-frame clones, with some not included. Among around 310,000 clones listed, about nine tenths were seen once. Trimming took off 2 bases at V and 5 bases at J, with 18 bases between the two ends. The CDR3 is 16 residues long. Germline lookup yields CDR1 SGHDN and CDR2 FVKESK.

The clonotype originates from a person between 18 and 65 years old who received the Ad26.COV2.S COVID-19 vaccine or a placebo. This chain connects TRBV14 to TRBJ1-1; D gene uncertain. The sequencing here drew on peripheral blood, taken in a trial of Ad26.COV2.S vaccine versus placebo. The CDR3 protein is CASSQHFGVIRTEAFF. As DNA, the CDR3 is TGTGCCAGCAGCCAACACTTCGGGGTCATAAGGACTGAAGCTTTCTTT.